This TCR beta chain was obtained from a study of graft-versus-host responses after intestinal transplantation. Method: immunoSEQ multiplex PCR; TCRdb's copy keeps in-frame clones and lacks some. This sample carries some 120,000 clones, more than 90% of them seen once, and the ten largest clones take over 0.15%. Notes on this clone: Its target is not known.

Study-level findings and limits: Declines in HvG clones occurring early post-transplant were associated with peak circulating GvH clone levels.

This CDR3 comprises 13 residues. The germline V gene has CDR1 SNHLY and CDR2 FYNNEI. V was shortened by 4 bases and J by 0 bases, with 6 bases between the two germline ends. The chain carries TRBV2 and TRBJ1-1; D might be TRBD1 (6 bases). The clonotype originates from a human donor who received an intestinal transplant. Here the sequenced sample was unstimulated CD4+ T cells sorted from spleen or lymph node cells, taken before intestinal transplant. The CDR3 DNA sequence: TGTGCCAGCAGTGCAGGGGTGAACACTGAAGCTTTCTTT. Encoded protein: CASSAGVNTEAFF.